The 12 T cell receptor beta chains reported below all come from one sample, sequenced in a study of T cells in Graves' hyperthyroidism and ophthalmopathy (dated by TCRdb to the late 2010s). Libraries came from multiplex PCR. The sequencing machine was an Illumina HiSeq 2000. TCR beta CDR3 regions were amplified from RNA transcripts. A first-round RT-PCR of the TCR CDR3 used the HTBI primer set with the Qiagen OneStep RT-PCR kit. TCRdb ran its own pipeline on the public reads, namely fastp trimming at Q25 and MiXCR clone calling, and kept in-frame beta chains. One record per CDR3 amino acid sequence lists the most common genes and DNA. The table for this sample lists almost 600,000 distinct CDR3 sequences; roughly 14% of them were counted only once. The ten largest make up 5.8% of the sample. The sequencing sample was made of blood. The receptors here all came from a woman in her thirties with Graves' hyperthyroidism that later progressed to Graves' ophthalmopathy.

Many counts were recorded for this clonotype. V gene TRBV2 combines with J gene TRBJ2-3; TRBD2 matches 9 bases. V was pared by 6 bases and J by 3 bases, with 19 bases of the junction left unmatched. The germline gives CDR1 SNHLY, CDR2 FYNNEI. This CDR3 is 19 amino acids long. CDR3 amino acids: CASSRNPIAGEGSTDTQYF. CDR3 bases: TGTGCCAGCAGCCGCAACCCCATAGCGGGAGAAGGATCAACAGATACGCAGTATTTT.

CDR3 nucleotide sequence: TGCGCCAGCAGCCAAGAGACGACAGGGTTCCACACTGAAGCTTTCTTT. This sequence encodes CASSQETTGFHTEAFF. The chain joins TRBV4-3 to TRBJ1-1; 7 nucleotides line up with TRBD1. Germline V lookup: CDR1 LGHNA, CDR2 YSLEER. The CDR3 sequence is 16 residues long. Trimming at V came to 0 bases and at J to 3 bases, leaving 7 bases not matched to a gene.

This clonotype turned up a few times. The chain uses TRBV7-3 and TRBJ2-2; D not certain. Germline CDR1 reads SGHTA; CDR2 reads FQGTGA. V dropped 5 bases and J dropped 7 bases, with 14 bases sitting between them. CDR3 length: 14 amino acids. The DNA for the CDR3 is TGTGCCAGCAGCCCCATCCCCGCGAACGGGGAGCTGTTTTTT. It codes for CASSPIPANGELFF.

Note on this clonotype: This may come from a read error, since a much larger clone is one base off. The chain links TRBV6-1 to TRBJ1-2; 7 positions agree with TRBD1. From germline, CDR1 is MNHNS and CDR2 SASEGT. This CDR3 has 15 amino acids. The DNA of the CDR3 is TGTGCCAGCAGTGACCGACAGGGTCAGAACTGTGGCTACACCTTC. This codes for CASSDRQGQNCGYTF.

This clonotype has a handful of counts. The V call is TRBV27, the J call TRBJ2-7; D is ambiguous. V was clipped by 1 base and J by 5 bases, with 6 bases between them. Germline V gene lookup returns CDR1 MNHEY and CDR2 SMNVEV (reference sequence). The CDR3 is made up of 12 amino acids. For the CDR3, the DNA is TGTGCCAGCAGTTTATTCGGACACGAGCAGTACTTC. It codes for CASSLFGHEQYF.

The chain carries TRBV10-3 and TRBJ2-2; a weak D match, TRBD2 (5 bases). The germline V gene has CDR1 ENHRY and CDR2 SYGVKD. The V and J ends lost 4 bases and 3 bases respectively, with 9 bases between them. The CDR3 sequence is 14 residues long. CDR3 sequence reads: CAISVTRDTGELFF. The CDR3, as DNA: TGTGCCATCAGTGTAACTAGAGACACCGGGGAGCTGTTTTTT.

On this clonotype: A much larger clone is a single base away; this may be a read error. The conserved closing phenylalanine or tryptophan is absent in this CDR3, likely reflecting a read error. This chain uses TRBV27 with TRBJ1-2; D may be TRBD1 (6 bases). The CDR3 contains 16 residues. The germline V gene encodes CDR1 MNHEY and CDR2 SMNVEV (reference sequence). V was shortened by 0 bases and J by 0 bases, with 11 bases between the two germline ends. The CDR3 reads CASSLSRDTSNYGYTL. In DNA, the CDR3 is TGTGCCAGCAGTTTATCCCGGGACACTTCTAACTATGGCTACACCCTC.

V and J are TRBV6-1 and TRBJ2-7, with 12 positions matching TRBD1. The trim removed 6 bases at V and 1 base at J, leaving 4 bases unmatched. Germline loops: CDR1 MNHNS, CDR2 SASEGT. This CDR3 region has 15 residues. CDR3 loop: CASRPGQGASYEQYF. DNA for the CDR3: TGTGCCAGCAGACCGGGACAGGGGGCTTCCTACGAGCAGTACTTC.

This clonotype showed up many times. CDR3 coding DNA: TGCGCCAGCAGCCAAAGGAAGGCAGGGGGCGACGGTACTGAAAAACTGTTTTTT. Amino acid sequence: CASSQRKAGGDGTEKLFF. V gene TRBV4-1 combines with J gene TRBJ1-4; 8 bases fit TRBD1. CDR1 is MGHRA and CDR2 is YSYEKL in the germline V gene. J lost 7 bases, V lost 2 bases, and 15 bases had no gene match. The CDR3 has 18 residues.

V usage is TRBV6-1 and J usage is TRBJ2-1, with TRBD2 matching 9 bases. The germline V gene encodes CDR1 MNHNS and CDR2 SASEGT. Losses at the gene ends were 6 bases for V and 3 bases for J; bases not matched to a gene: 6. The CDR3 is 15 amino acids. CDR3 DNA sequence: TGTGCCAGCAGGGTGGCGGGAGGGGACTACAATGAGCAGTTCTTC. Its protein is CASRVAGGDYNEQFF.

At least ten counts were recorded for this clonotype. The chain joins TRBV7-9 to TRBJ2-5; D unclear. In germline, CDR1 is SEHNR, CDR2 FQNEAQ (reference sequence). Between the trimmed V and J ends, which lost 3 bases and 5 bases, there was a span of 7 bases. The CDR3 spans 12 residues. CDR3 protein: CASSFIQETQYF. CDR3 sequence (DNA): TGTGCCAGCAGCTTTATCCAGGAGACCCAGTACTTC.

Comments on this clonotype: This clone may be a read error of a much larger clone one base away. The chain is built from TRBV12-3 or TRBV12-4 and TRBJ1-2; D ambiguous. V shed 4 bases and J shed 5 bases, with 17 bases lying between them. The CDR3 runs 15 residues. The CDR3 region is CASSSEVTFGYGYTF. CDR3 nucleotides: TGTGCCAGCAGTTCGGAGGTCACGTTCGGGTATGGCTACACCTTC.